This paragraph reports one T cell receptor (beta chain). Its target is unknown. Unique-molecular-identifier-tagged TCR beta cDNA libraries were used. It was from approximately 0.91 to 9.4 million T cells that about 500,000 cDNA molecules came. TCRdb called the PCR reads again in MiXCR, with one record for every CDR3 protein. The repertoire holds about 810,000 distinct CDR3 sequences, with around 53% as singletons. From germline, CDR1 is SNHLY and CDR2 FYNNEI. V was pared by 2 bases and J by 4 bases, with 1 base of the junction left unmatched. The length of the CDR3 is 14 residues. These data belong to a study of post-analysis software for immune sequencing data. Study-level information: Relapsing-remitting, secondary progressive and progressive-relapsing multiple sclerosis courses were included. The study, taken as a whole, reports: With F measure, samples from one preparation batch clustered together strongly. Those with multiple sclerosis, the patient group, showed significantly lower normalized Chao1 diversity than controls. Controls had lower frequencies than patients of about 5 TRBV segments, which included TRBV5-6, TRBV5-1 and TRBV20-1.

V and J are TRBV2 and TRBJ2-4, with TRBD1 matching over 8 bases. This clonotype was sampled from a girl aged 10 to 17 with multiple sclerosis. The sample was blood. Written as DNA, the CDR3 is TGTGCCAGCAGTGAAAGGACAGGGAAAAACATTCAGTACTTC. Translation gives CASSERTGKNIQYF. The full variable domain, completed using reference TRBV2 and TRBJ2-4, is EPEVTQTPSHQVTQMGQEVILRCVPISNHLYFYWYRQILGQKVEFLVSFYNNEISEKSEIFDDQFSVERPDGSNFTLKIRSTKLEDSAMYFCASSERTGKNIQYFGAGTRLSVL.